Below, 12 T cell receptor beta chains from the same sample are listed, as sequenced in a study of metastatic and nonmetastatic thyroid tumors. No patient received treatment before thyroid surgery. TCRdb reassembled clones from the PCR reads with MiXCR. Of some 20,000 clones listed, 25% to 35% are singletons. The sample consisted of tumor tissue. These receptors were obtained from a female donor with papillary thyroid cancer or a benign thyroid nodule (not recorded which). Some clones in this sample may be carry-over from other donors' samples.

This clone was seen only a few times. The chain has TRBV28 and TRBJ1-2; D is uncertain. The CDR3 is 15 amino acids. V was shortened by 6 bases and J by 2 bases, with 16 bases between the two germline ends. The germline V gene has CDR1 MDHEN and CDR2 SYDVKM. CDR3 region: CASRKGSMANYGYTF. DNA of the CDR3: TGTGCCAGCAGAAAAGGGTCTATGGCCAACTATGGCTACACCTTC.

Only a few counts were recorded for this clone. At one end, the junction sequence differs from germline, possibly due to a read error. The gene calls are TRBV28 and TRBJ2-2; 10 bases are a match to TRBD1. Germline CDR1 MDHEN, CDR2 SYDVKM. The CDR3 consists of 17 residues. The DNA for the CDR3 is TGTGCCACCAGTGACTCCCTGACAGGGGGCTTAACCGGGGAGCTGTTTTTT. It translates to CATSDSLTGGLTGELFF.

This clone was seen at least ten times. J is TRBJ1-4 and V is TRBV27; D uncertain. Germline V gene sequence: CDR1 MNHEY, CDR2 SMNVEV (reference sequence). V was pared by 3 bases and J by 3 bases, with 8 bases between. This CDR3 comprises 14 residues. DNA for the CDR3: TGTGCCAGCAGTTTCCTGGGGTCTAATGAAAAACTGTTTTTT. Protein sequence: CASSFLGSNEKLFF.

The CDR3 bases are TGTGCCAGCAGCTCCTACAGGGTACCCTTGAACACTGAAGCTTTCTTT. This sequence encodes CASSSYRVPLNTEAFF. The gene calls are TRBV12-3 or TRBV12-4 and TRBJ1-1; TRBD1 is a possible D gene (6 bases). The CDR3 sequence is 16 residues long. Deletions cut 6 bases from V and 0 bases from J, with 17 bases between.

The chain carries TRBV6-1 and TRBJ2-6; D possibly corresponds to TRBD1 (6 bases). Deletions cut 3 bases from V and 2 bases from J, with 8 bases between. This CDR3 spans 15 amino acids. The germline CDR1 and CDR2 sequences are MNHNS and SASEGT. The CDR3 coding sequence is TGTGCCAGCAGTGATTGGACAGCTGGGGCCAACGTCCTGACTTTC. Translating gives CASSDWTAGANVLTF.

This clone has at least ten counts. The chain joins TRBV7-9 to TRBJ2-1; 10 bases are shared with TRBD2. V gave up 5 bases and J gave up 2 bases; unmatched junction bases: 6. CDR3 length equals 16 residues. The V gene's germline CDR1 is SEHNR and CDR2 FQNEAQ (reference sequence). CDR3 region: CASSLRLAGTYNEQFF. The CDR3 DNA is TGTGCCAGCAGCCTCCGACTAGCGGGTACCTACAATGAGCAGTTCTTC.

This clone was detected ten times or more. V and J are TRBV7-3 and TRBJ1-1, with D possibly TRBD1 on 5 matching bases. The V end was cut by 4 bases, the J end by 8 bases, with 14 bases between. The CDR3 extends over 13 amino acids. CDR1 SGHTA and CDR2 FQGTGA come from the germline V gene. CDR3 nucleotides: TGTGCCAGCAGCTCCTTGGGGTCAGGGGAAGCTTTCTTT. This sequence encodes CASSSLGSGEAFF.

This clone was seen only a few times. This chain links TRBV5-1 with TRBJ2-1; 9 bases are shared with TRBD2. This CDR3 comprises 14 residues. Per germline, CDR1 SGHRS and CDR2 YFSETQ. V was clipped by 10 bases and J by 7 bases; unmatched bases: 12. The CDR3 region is CASALAGPLNEQFF. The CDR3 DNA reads TGCGCCTCAGCACTAGCGGGTCCACTAAATGAGCAGTTCTTC.

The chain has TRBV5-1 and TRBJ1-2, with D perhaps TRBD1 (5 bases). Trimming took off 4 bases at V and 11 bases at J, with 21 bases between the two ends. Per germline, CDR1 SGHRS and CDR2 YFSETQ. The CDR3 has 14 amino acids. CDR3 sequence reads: CASSQDLGSGGYTF. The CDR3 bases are TGCGCCAGCAGCCAGGACTTGGGGAGCGGGGGATACACCTTC. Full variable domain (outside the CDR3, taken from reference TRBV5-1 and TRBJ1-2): KAGVTQTPRYLIKTRGQQVTLSCSPISGHRSVSWYQQTPGQGLQFLFEYFSETQRNKGNFPGRFSGRQFSNSRSEMNVSTLELGDSALYLCASSQDLGSGGYTFGSGTRLTVV.

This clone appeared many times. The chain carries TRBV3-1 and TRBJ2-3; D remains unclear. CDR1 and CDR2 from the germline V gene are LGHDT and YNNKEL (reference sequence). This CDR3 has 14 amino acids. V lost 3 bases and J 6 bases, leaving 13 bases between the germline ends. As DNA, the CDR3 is TGTGCCAGCAGCCAGGCCGGCCCATTTGATACGCAGTATTTT. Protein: CASSQAGPFDTQYF.

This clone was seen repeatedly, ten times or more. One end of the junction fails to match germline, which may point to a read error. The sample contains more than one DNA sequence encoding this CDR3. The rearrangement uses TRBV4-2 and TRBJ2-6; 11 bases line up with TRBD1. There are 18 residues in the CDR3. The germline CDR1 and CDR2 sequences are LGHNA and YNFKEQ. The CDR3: CASNRGQGAYSGANVLTF. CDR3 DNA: TGTGCCAGCAACCGAGGACAGGGGGCTTACTCTGGGGCCAACGTCCTGACCTTC.

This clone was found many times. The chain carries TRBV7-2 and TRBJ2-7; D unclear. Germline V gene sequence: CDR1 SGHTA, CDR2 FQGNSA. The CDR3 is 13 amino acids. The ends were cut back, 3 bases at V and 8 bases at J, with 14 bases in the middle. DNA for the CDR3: TGTGCCAGCAGCTTCCCCCCGGGTCCGCAGCAGTACTTC. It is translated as CASSFPPGPQQYF. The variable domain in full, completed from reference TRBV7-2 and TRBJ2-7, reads GAGVSQSPSNKVTEKGKDVELRCDPISGHTALYWYRQSLGQGLEFLIYFQGNSAPDKSGLPSDRFSAERTGGSVSTLTIQRTQQEDSAVYLCASSFPPGPQQYFGPGTRLTVT.